This entry lists 28 T cell receptor beta chains sequenced from one sample in a study of blood T cell repertoires in COVID-19. TCRdb keeps only in-frame clones here, not all; method: immunoSEQ multiplex PCR. The sample lists tens of thousands of clones; 87% were seen once. The specimen sequenced was peripheral blood. The source is a male donor with acute or convalescent COVID-19.

The rearrangement links TRBV5-4 to TRBJ2-7, with 7 bases that match TRBD2. This CDR3 is 14 amino acids long. The germline CDR1 and CDR2 sequences are SGHNT and YYREEE (reference sequence). The V gene end was trimmed by 9 bases and the J gene end by 6 bases; junction bases not matched to a gene: 15. CDR3 bases: TGTGCCACCTCCTACGGACTAGTAGGGCCCGAGCAGTACTTC. It is translated as CATSYGLVGPEQYF.

The chain is built from TRBV5-5 and TRBJ2-6; TRBD1 agrees at 7 bases. There are 17 residues in the CDR3. Germline trimming cut 4 bases from V and 2 bases from J; bases unmatched to any gene: 9. The V gene's germline CDR1 is SGHKS and CDR2 YYEKEE (reference sequence). CDR3 sequence: CASSDDRVRTGANVLTF. CDR3 DNA: TGTGCCAGCAGCGACGACAGGGTACGGACTGGGGCCAACGTCCTGACTTTC.

The chain carries TRBV3-1 (or the pseudogene TRBV3-2) and TRBJ2-3; TRBD2 might be the D (6 bases). Germline values: CDR1 LGHDT, CDR2 YNNKEL (reference sequence). Trimming left V 0 bases short and J 2 bases short, with 15 bases between. The CDR3 has 17 amino acids. The chain's CDR3 is CASSQDILAPSTDTQYF. The DNA of the CDR3 is TGTGCCAGCAGCCAAGATATTCTAGCGCCCTCCACAGATACGCAGTATTTT.

The gene calls are TRBV11-3 and TRBJ2-5; tentatively, D is TRBD2 (6 bases). Trimming left V 2 bases short and J 5 bases short, with 12 bases between. The germline V gene encodes CDR1 SGHNT and CDR2 YENEEA. CDR3 length equals 14 residues. In DNA, the CDR3 is TGTGCCAGCAGCTTAAGTTGGGGGAGGGAGACCCAGTACTTC. Protein sequence: CASSLSWGRETQYF.

The sample holds one count of this clone. The chain employs TRBV6-5 and TRBJ1-6; 8 bases agree with TRBD1. Losses at the gene ends were 3 bases for V and 8 bases for J; bases not matched to a gene: 6. Germline CDR1 is MNHEY and CDR2 is SVGAGI. The CDR3 has 15 amino acids. CDR3 residues: CASSYTTGEDSPLHF. In nucleotides, the CDR3 is TGTGCCAGCAGTTATACGACAGGGGAAGATTCACCCCTCCACTTT.

The V gene is TRBV30, the J gene TRBJ2-3; D might be TRBD1 (5 bases). This CDR3 is built from 16 residues. Deletions cut 1 base from V and 1 base from J, with 15 bases between. Germline-derived CDR1 and CDR2 are GTSNPN and SVGIG (reference sequence). CDR3 sequence (DNA): TGTGCCTGGAGTGCAGGTCAGGGTGGGGGCACAGATACGCAGTATTTT. Amino acids: CAWSAGQGGGTDTQYF.

The rearrangement links TRBV18 to TRBJ1-2, with 7 bases matching TRBD1. The germline V gene encodes CDR1 KGHSH and CDR2 LQKENI. Trimming cost V 0 bases and J 4 bases; bases outside gene matches: 5. The CDR3 runs 15 residues. DNA of the CDR3: TGTGCCAGCTCACCACCGACAGGGATGGGCTATGGCTACACCTTC. Protein sequence: CASSPPTGMGYGYTF.

The CDR3 bases are TGTGCCAGCAGCTTGCGGGGGACAGGACCAGATACGCAGTATTTT. As protein: CASSLRGTGPDTQYF. V gene TRBV5-4 combines with J gene TRBJ2-3; 8 bases agree with TRBD1. This CDR3 comprises 15 residues. V shed 1 base, J shed 4 bases, and the junction held 5 bases outside the gene matches. Germline V gene data show CDR1 as SGHNT and CDR2 as YYREEE (reference sequence).

The J gene is TRBJ1-2, the V gene TRBV6-2 or TRBV6-3; 10 positions agree with TRBD1. CDR1 is MNHEY, CDR2 SVGEGT, per germline. V was clipped by 5 bases and J by 7 bases; unmatched bases: 7. CDR3 length: 14 residues. CDR3 coding DNA: TGTGCCAGCAGTGACCTGGGACAGGGGACTGGCTACACCTTC. It encodes CASSDLGQGTGYTF.

V and J are TRBV2 and TRBJ2-7; D possibly corresponds to TRBD2 (5 bases). Trimming removed 6 bases from V and 6 bases from J, with 18 bases in between. The CDR3 is made up of 14 amino acids. The germline CDR1 and CDR2 sequences are SNHLY and FYNNEI. In DNA, the CDR3 is TGTGCCAGCAGCTATGACGGGGTCGTATCCGAGCAGTACTTC. Its protein product is CASSYDGVVSEQYF.

This clone appeared a single time. V is TRBV11-2 and J is TRBJ1-5; D not certain. This CDR3 has 13 residues. Trimming took off 6 bases at V and 0 bases at J, with 6 bases between the two ends. The germline V gene encodes CDR1 SGHAT and CDR2 FQNNGV. The chain's CDR3 is CASSSVSNQPQHF. CDR3 in DNA: TGTGCCAGCAGTTCTGTTAGCAATCAGCCCCAGCATTTT.

This chain uses TRBV6-1 with TRBJ1-6, with 7 bases fitting TRBD1. Per the germline V gene, CDR1 is MNHNS and CDR2 is SASEGT. Losses at the gene ends were 1 base for V and 0 bases for J; bases not matched to a gene: 9. The CDR3 spans 19 residues. CDR3 amino acids: CASSEEATGTSSYNSPLHF. CDR3 nucleotides: TGTGCCAGCAGTGAAGAAGCGACAGGGACGAGCTCCTATAATTCACCCCTCCACTTT.

The chain joins TRBV20-1 to TRBJ2-7, with 7 bases fitting TRBD2. The germline V gene encodes CDR1 DFQATT and CDR2 SNEGSKA (reference sequence). J gave up 7 bases and V 6 bases, and 3 bases lay outside the gene matches. The CDR3 contains 10 residues. The CDR3 sequence is CSASGVEQYF. In nucleotides, the CDR3 is TGCAGTGCCAGCGGGGTTGAGCAGTACTTC.

The chain employs TRBV19 and TRBJ2-3, with D uncertain. Germline lookup yields CDR1 LNHDA and CDR2 SQIVND (reference sequence). With 5 bases removed from V and 5 bases from J, the gap between germline ends came to 5 bases. The CDR3 spans 11 residues. The CDR3 nucleotides are TGTGCCAGTAGTTCAGAAGATACGCAGTATTTT. As protein: CASSSEDTQYF.

This chain links TRBV19 with TRBJ1-6; 10 nucleotides line up with TRBD1. The V gene end was trimmed by 5 bases and the J gene end by 9 bases; junction bases not matched to a gene: 7. Germline CDR1 reads LNHDA; CDR2 reads SQIVND (reference sequence). The CDR3 loop spans 15 amino acids. CDR3 DNA: TGTGCCAGTAGTCCGGGACAGGGGCTCTTTTCACCCCTCCACTTT. Protein sequence: CASSPGQGLFSPLHF.

The chain employs TRBV18 and TRBJ2-6; D is perhaps TRBD1 (5 bases). Trimming left V 3 bases short and J 2 bases short, with 5 bases between. CDR3 length: 14 residues. Germline V gives CDR1 KGHSH, CDR2 LQKENI. The CDR3 region is CASSPTAGANVLTF. The DNA of the CDR3 is TGTGCCAGCTCACCGACAGCTGGGGCCAACGTCCTGACTTTC.

The chain recombines TRBV4-1 with TRBJ2-1; 10 bases line up with TRBD1. Per the germline V gene, CDR1 is MGHRA and CDR2 is YSYEKL. The CDR3 extends over 16 amino acids. With V trimmed by 4 bases and J by 7 bases, 10 bases remained unmatched. The CDR3 loop reads CASSRPRQGAWNEQFF. DNA of the CDR3: TGCGCCAGCAGCCGACCCCGACAGGGGGCATGGAATGAGCAGTTCTTC.

In DNA, the CDR3 is TGTGCCAGCAGCCCCCAGGGAAGGACTGAAGCTTTCTTT. Protein: CASSPQGRTEAFF. The chain carries TRBV7-3 and TRBJ1-1; possibly TRBD1 for D (5 bases). The germline V and J ends were trimmed by 5 bases and 5 bases, with 12 bases remaining between them. The CDR3 has 13 residues. The germline V gene has CDR1 SGHTA and CDR2 FQGTGA.

The chain has TRBV3-1 (or the pseudogene TRBV3-2) and TRBJ2-1, with D possibly matching TRBD2 (6 bases). Germline CDR1 is LGHDT and CDR2 is YNNKEL (reference sequence). The V gene lost 4 bases and the J gene lost 4 bases, with 8 bases spanning the gap. The CDR3 has 13 residues. The CDR3 loop reads CASSPGGYNEQFF. CDR3 DNA: TGTGCCAGCAGCCCCGGAGGGTACAATGAGCAGTTCTTC.

In this sample, this clone turned up many times. The rearrangement joins TRBV10-3 to TRBJ1-1; the D gene is possibly TRBD1 (5 bases). V lost 7 bases, J lost 1 base, and 7 bases lay in between. The CDR3 is 12 residues long. The germline gives CDR1 ENHRY, CDR2 SYGVKD. The CDR3 reads CAITDRNTEAFF. The DNA for the CDR3 is TGTGCCATCACCGACAGGAACACTGAAGCTTTCTTT.

V and J are TRBV7-3 and TRBJ1-2, with 8 bases matching TRBD1. CDR3 length: 16 amino acids. Germline-derived CDR1 and CDR2 are SGHTA and FQGTGA. V trimming: 1 base; J trimming: 7 bases; junction bases outside the gene matches: 11. The CDR3 reads CASSLNPDQGAGGYTF. CDR3 nucleotides: TGTGCCAGCAGCTTAAACCCGGATCAGGGGGCAGGTGGCTACACCTTC.

This sequence joins TRBV24-1 and TRBJ2-5, with TRBD1 matching 10 bases. The V and J ends lost 3 bases and 5 bases, in that order; junction bases with no gene match: 8. The CDR3 runs to 16 residues. From germline, CDR1 is KGHDR and CDR2 SFDVKD. The CDR3 DNA reads TGTGCCACCAGTGATCCCGGGACAGGGGTGGGGGAGACCCAGTACTTC. Its translation: CATSDPGTGVGETQYF.

This clone came up once. The DNA for the CDR3 is TGTGCCAGCAGCCCCGTTGTGGCTAGCGGGGGGGCGGTAGCCAAAAACATTCAGTACTTC. This translates into CASSPVVASGGAVAKNIQYF. J is TRBJ2-4 and V is TRBV6-6, with TRBD2 matching over 12 bases. Trimming removed 6 bases from V and 0 bases from J; junction bases left unmatched: 15. The CDR3 contains 20 residues. Germline values: CDR1 MNHNY, CDR2 SVGAGI (reference sequence).

The chain joins TRBV3-1 (or the pseudogene TRBV3-2) to TRBJ2-3; D possibly corresponds to TRBD1 (5 bases). This CDR3 has 13 residues. CDR1 is LGHDT, CDR2 YNNKEL, per germline (reference sequence). The V and J ends lost 0 bases and 9 bases respectively, with 10 bases between them. For the CDR3, the DNA is TGTGCCAGCAGCCAAGAAGGGGCTGGGACGCAGTATTTT. This sequence encodes CASSQEGAGTQYF.

V is TRBV6-4 and J is TRBJ1-5, with D perhaps TRBD1 (5 bases). The germline V gene encodes CDR1 MRHNA and CDR2 SNTAGT. This CDR3 has 13 amino acids. Trimming left V 9 bases short and J 5 bases short, with 14 bases between. DNA of the CDR3: TGTGCCAGTCCCCGGGGAGGGGATCAGCCCCAGCATTTT. Translation gives CASPRGGDQPQHF.

The rearrangement uses TRBV2 and TRBJ1-6; D gene ambiguous. The germline V gene has CDR1 SNHLY and CDR2 FYNNEI. The length of the CDR3 is 14 residues. With 6 bases removed from V and 8 bases from J, the gap between germline ends came to 14 bases. The CDR3 DNA reads as TGTGCCAGCAGGAATGAGGCAGATTATTCACCCCTCCACTTT. It specifies CASRNEADYSPLHF.

The chain couples TRBV3-1 (or the pseudogene TRBV3-2) to TRBJ2-2; 9 bases fit TRBD2. CDR1 and CDR2 (germline): LGHDT, YNNKEL (reference sequence). The CDR3 spans 17 residues. With V trimmed by 4 bases and J by 5 bases, 11 bases remained unmatched. DNA of the CDR3: TGTGCCAGCAGCCCGCGGGTAGCGGGGGCGGGGACCGGGGAGCTGTTTTTT. Its protein is CASSPRVAGAGTGELFF.

For this clone: The junction departs from germline at one end; a sequencing error may be responsible. The genes are TRBV7-7 and TRBJ2-1, with 10 bases matching TRBD2. There are 15 residues in the CDR3. Germline V gene lookup returns CDR1 SSHAT and CDR2 FNYEAQ (reference sequence). The CDR3 region has the DNA TGTGCTAGCAGCTTAGCTAGCGGGGGCGGGAATGAGCAGTTCTTC. Protein product: CASSLASGGGNEQFF.